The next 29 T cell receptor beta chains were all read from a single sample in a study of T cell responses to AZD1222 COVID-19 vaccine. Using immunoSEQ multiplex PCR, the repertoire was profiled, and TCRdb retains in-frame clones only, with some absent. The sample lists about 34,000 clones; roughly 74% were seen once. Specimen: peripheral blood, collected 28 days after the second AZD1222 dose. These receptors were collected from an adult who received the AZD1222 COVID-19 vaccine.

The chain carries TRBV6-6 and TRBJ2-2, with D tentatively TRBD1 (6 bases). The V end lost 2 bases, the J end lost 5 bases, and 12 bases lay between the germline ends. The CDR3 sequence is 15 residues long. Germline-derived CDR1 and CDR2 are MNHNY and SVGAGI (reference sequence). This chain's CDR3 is CASSYPGTKTGELFF. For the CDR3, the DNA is TGTGCCAGCAGTTACCCCGGGACAAAAACCGGGGAGCTGTTTTTT.

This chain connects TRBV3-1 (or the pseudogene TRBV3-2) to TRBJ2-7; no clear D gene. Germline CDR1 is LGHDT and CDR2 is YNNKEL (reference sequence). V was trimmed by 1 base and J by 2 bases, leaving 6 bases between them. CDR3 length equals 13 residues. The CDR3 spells CASSQASPYEQYF. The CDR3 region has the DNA TGTGCCAGCAGCCAAGCTTCTCCCTACGAGCAGTACTTC.

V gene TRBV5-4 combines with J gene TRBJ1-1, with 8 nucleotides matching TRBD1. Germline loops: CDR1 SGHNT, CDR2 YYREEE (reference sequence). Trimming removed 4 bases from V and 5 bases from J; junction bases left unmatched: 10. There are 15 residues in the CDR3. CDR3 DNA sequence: TGTGCCAGCAGCAAATGGACAGGGAGTAGGACTGAAGCTTTCTTT. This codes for CASSKWTGSRTEAFF.

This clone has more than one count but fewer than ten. The CDR3 bases are TGTGCCAGCAGCCAACTAGCGGGACGCACCGGGGAGCTGTTTTTT. It specifies CASSQLAGRTGELFF. The rearrangement uses TRBV3-1 (or the pseudogene TRBV3-2) and TRBJ2-2, with TRBD2 matching 9 bases. Germline CDR1 is LGHDT and CDR2 is YNNKEL (reference sequence). The trim removed 2 bases at V and 4 bases at J, leaving 2 bases unmatched. The CDR3 loop spans 15 amino acids.

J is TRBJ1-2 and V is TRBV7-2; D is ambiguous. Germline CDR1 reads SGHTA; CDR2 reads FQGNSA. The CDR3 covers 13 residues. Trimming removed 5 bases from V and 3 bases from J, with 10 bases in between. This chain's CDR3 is CASSVDTHYGYTF. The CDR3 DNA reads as TGTGCCAGCAGCGTAGACACCCACTATGGCTACACCTTC.

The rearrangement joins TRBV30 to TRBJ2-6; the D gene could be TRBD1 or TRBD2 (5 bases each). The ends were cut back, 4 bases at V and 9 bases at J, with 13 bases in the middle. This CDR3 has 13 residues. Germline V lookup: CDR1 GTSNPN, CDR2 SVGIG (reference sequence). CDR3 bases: TGTGCCTGGAACGATGGGGGAGACAACGTCCTGACTTTC. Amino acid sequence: CAWNDGGDNVLTF. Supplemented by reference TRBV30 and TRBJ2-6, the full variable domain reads SQTIHQWPATLVQPVGSPLSLECTVEGTSNPNLYWYRQAAGRGLQLLFYSVGIGQISSEVPQNLSASRPQDRQFILSSKKLLLSDSGFYLCAWNDGGDNVLTFGAGSRLTVL.

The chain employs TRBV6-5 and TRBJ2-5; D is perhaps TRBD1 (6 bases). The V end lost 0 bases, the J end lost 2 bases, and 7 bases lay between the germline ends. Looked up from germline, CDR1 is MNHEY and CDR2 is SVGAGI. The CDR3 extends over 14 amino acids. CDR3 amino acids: CASSYSGTQETQYF. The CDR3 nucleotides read TGTGCCAGCAGTTACTCGGGGACACAAGAGACCCAGTACTTC.

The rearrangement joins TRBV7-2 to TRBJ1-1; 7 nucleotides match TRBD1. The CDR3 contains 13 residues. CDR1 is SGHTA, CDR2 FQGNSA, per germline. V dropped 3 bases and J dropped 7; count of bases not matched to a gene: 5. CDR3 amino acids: CASSFTTGSEAFF. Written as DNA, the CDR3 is TGTGCCAGCAGCTTCACGACAGGGAGTGAAGCTTTCTTT.

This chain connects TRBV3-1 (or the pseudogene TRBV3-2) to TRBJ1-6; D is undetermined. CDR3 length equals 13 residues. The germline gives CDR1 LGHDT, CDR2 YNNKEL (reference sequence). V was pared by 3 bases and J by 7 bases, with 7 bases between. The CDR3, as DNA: TGTGCCAGCAGCCATGGGAGAAATTCACCCCTCCACTTT. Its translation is CASSHGRNSPLHF.

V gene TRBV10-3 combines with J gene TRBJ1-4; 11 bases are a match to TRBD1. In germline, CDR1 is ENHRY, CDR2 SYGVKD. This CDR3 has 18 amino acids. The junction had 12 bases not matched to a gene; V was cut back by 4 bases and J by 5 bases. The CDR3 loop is CAISGAPGQGVGNEKLFF. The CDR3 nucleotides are TGTGCCATCAGTGGAGCCCCGGGACAGGGGGTCGGGAATGAAAAACTGTTTTTT.

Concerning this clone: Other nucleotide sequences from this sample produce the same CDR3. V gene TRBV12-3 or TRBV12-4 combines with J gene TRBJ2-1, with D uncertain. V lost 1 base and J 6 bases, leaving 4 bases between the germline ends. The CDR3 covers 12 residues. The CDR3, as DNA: TGTGCCAGCAGTTTAGGAGGCAATGAGCAGTTCTTC. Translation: CASSLGGNEQFF.

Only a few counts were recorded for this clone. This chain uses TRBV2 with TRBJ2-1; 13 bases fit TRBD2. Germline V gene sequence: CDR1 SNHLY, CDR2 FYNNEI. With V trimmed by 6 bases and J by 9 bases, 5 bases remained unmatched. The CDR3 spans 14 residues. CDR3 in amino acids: CASRTGLAGREQFF. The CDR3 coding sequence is TGTGCCAGCAGAACGGGACTAGCGGGACGTGAGCAGTTCTTC.

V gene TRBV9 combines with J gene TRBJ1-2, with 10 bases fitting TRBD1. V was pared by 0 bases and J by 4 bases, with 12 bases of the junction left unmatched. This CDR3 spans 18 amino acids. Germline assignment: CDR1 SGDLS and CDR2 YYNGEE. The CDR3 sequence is CASSVALGQGYSVYGYTF. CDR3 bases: TGTGCCAGCAGCGTAGCCCTGGGACAGGGGTATTCTGTCTATGGCTACACCTTC.

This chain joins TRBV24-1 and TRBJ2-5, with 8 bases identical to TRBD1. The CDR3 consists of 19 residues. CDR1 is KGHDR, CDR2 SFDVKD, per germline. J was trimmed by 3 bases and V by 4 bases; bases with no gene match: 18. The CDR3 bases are TGTGCCACCAGTGACCCCCGGGACAGGCGAGGGTGGGGGGAAGAGACCCAGTACTTC. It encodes CATSDPRDRRGWGEETQYF.

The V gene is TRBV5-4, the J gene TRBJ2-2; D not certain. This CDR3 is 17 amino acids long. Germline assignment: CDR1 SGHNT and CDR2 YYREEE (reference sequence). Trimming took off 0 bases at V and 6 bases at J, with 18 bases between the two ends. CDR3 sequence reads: CASSLVSGSRRAGELFF. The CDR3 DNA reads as TGTGCCAGCAGCTTGGTTTCGGGTTCCCGAAGGGCCGGGGAGCTGTTTTTT.

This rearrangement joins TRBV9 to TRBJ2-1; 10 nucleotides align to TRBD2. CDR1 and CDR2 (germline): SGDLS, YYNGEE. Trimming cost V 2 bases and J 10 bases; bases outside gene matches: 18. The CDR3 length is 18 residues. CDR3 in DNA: TGTGCCAGCAGCGTGGGCGGATTAGCGGGGGGTCCACCCCGGGAGCAGTTCTTC. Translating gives CASSVGGLAGGPPREQFF.

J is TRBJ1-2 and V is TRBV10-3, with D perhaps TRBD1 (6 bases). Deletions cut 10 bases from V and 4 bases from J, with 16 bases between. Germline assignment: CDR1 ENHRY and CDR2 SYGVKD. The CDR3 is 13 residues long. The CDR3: CATSPGTSYGYTF. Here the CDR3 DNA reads TGTGCCACCTCACCCGGGACAAGCTATGGCTACACCTTC.

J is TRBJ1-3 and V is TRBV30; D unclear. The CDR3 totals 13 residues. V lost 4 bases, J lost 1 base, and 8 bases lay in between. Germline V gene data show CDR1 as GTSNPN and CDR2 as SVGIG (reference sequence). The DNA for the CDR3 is TGTGCCTGGACGCGGGGATCTGGAAACACCATATATTTT. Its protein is CAWTRGSGNTIYF. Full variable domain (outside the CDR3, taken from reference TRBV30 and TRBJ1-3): SQTIHQWPATLVQPVGSPLSLECTVEGTSNPNLYWYRQAAGRGLQLLFYSVGIGQISSEVPQNLSASRPQDRQFILSSKKLLLSDSGFYLCAWTRGSGNTIYFGEGSWLTVV.

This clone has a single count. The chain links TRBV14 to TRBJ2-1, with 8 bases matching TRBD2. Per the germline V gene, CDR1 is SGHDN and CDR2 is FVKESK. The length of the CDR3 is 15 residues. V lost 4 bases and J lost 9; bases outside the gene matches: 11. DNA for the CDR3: TGTGCCAGCAGCCTAACCAGCGGGAGATTGGGTGAGCAGTTCTTC. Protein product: CASSLTSGRLGEQFF.

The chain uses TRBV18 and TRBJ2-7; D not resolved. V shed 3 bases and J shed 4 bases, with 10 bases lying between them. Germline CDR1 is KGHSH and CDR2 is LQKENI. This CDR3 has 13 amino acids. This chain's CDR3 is CASSPTPFYEQYV. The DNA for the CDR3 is TGTGCCAGCTCACCGACGCCATTTTACGAGCAGTACGTC.

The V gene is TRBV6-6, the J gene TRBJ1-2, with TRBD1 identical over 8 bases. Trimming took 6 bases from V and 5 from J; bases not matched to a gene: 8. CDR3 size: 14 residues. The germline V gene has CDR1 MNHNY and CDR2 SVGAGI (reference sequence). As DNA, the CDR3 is TGTGCCAGCAGCGGCCGGGACAGGACGTATGGCTACACCTTC. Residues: CASSGRDRTYGYTF.

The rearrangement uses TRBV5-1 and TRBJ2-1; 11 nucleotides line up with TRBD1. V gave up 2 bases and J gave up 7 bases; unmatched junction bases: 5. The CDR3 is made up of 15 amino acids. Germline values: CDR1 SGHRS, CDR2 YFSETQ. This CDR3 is CASSLIGQGANEQFF. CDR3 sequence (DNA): TGCGCCAGCAGCTTAATAGGACAGGGGGCGAATGAGCAGTTCTTC.

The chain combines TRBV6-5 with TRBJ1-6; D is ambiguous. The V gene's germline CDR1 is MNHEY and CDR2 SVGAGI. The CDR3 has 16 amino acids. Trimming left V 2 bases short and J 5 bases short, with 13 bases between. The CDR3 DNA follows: TGTGCCAGCAGTTACGTAATGGGTCAAAATAATTCACCCCTCCACTTT. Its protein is CASSYVMGQNNSPLHF.

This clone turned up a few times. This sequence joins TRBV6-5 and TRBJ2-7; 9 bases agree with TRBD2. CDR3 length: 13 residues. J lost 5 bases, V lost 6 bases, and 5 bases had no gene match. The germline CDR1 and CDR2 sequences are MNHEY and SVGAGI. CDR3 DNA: TGTGCCAGCAGATCCAGCGGGGGGAACGAGCAGTACTTC. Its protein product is CASRSSGGNEQYF.

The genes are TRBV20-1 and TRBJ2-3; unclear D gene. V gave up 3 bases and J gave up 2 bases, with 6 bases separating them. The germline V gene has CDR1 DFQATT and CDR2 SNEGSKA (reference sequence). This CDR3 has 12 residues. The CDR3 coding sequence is TGCAGTGCTAGTAGAAACACAGATACGCAGTATTTT. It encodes CSASRNTDTQYF.

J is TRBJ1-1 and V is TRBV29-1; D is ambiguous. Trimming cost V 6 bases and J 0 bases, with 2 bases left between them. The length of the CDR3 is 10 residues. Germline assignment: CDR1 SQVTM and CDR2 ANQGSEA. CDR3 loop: CSVVNTEAFF. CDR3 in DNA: TGCAGCGTGGTGAACACTGAAGCTTTCTTT.

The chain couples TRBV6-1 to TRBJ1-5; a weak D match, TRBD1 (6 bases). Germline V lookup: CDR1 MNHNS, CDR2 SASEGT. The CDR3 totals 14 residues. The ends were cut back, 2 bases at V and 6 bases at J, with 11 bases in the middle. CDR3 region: CASSESGGPQPQHF. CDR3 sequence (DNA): TGTGCCAGCAGTGAATCCGGGGGCCCTCAGCCCCAGCATTTT.

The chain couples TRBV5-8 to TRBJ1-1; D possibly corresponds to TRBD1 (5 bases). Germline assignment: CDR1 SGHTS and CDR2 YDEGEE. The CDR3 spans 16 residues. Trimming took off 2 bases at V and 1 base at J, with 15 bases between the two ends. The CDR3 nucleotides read TGTGCCAGCAGCTTCGGGGCCAGGACGAAGAACACTGAAGCTTTCTTT. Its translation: CASSFGARTKNTEAFF.

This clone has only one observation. In DNA form, the CDR3 reads TGCAGCGTTTGGGACAGGGCATCTGGAAACACCATATATTTT. The encoded protein is CSVWDRASGNTIYF. The chain has TRBV29-1 and TRBJ1-3; TRBD1 agrees at 9 bases. The CDR3 contains 14 residues. CDR1 is SQVTM, CDR2 ANQGSEA, per germline. V shed 5 bases and J 1 base; nucleotides not matched to a gene: 3.